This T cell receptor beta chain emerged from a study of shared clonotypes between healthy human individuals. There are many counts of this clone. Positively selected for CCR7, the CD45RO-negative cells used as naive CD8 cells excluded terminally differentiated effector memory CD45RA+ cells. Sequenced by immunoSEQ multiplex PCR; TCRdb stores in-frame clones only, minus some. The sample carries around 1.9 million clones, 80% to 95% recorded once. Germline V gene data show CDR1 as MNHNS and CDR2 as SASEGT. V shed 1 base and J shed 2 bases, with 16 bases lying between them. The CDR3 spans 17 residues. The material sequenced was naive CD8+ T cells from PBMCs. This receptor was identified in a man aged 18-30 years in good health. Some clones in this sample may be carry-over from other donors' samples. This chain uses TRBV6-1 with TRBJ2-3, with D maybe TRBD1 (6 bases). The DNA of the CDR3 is TGTGCCAGCAGTGAAGTAGGGGGAGAGGGGGTCACAGATACGCAGTATTTT. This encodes CASSEVGGEGVTDTQYF.